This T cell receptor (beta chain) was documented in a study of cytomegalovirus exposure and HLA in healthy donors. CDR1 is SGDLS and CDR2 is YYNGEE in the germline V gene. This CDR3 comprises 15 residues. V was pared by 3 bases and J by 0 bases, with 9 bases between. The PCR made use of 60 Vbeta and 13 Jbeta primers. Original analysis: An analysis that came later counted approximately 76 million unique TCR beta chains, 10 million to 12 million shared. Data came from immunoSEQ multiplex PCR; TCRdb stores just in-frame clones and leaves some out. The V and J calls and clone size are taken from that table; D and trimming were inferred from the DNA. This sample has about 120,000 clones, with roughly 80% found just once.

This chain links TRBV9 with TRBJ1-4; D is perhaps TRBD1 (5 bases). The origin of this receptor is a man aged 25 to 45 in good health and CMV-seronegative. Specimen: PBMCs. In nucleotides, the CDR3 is TGTGCCAGCAGCGCCGGACACACAACTAATGAAAAACTGTTTTTT. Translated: CASSAGHTTNEKLFF.